The rows below give T cell receptor beta chains drawn from one sample of a study of T cells in tumors after PD-1 blockade. Profiling relied on immunoSEQ multiplex PCR, and the TCRdb table lists in-frame clones only, not all of them. The repertoire includes about 59,000 clones, roughly 78% of them detected once, and 13% sits in the top ten. The starting material was PBMCs, obtained before anti-PD-1 treatment. The receptors derive from a human donor with basal cell carcinoma. CDR3s include the opening cysteine and the closing phenylalanine or tryptophan. A D gene is named only where the DNA matches it firmly. Expanded clones are given a class, and other clones once, few, many or no size at all.

few | TRBJ2-1 | TRBV19 | NA | TGTGCCACCCGAAGGGGGGAGGCGGTCTACAATGAGCAGTTCTTC | CATRRGEAVYNEQFF
NA | TRBJ1-1 | TRBV19 | TRBD1 | TGTGCCAGTAGTAGTGCCGGGACAGGGCGAACTGAAGCTTTCTTT | CASSSAGTGRTEAFF
NA | TRBJ2-4 | TRBV7-2 | NA | TGTGCCAGCAGCTTATTTTCTGTGAACTTGGGGGAGGAAGGGGACATTCAGTACTTC | CASSLFSVNLGEEGDIQYF
NA | TRBJ2-2 | TRBV5-4 | TRBD1 | TGTGCCAGCAGCCCGGACAGGCCGAACACCGGGGAGCTGTTTTTT | CASSPDRPNTGELFF
NA | TRBJ1-4 | TRBV28 | TRBD1 | TGTGCCAGCAGTCCCCCGGGACAGGCTATTGTGAAACTGTTTTTT | CASSPPGQAIVKLFF
once | TRBJ2-7 | TRBV10-3 | NA | TGTGCCATCAGTGACCCGATCTGGGGGTACGAGCAGTACTTC | CAISDPIWGYEQYF
NA | TRBJ2-5 | TRBV3-1/TRBV3-2 | TRBD2 | TGTGCCAGCAGCCAGAACCGGGGGGTCCAAGAGACCCAGTACTTC | CASSQNRGVQETQYF
NA | TRBJ2-5 | TRBV19 | TRBD1 | TGTGCCAGCCAACAGGGGAACCAAGAGACCCAGTACTTC | CASQQGNQETQYF
once | TRBJ1-2 | TRBV4-1 | NA | TGCGCCAGCAGAGGACGGGGGGGGACTAACTATGGCTACACCTTC | CASRGRGGTNYGYTF
NA | TRBJ2-5 | TRBV5-5 | NA | TGTGCCAGCAGCTTGGTGGCTACCCAAGAGACCCAGTACTTC | CASSLVATQETQYF
NA | TRBJ1-2 | TRBV5-6 | NA | TGTGCCAGCAGCTTGGACAGGGACTATGGCTACACCTTC | CASSLDRDYGYTF
once | TRBJ2-7 | TRBV30 | NA | TGTGCCTGGAGTGTACCCAGACTCTCCTACGAGCAGTACTTC | CAWSVPRLSYEQYF
NA | TRBJ2-1 | TRBV9 | TRBD1 | TGTGCCAGCAGCCCCGACAGGGGGGGTTGGAATGAGCAGTTCTTC | CASSPDRGGWNEQFF
NA | TRBJ2-1 | TRBV10-3 | TRBD2 | TGTGCCATCAGTACTAGCGGGGGGATCAATGAGCAGTTCTTC | CAISTSGGINEQFF
NA | TRBJ2-2 | TRBV6-6 | TRBD1 | TGTGCCAGCAGTTACGACAGGGCGAACACCGGGGAGCTGTTTTTT | CASSYDRANTGELFF
NA | TRBJ1-1 | TRBV25-1 | NA | TGTGCCAGCAGTGAATTCAGGGTAGGGACTGAAGCTTTCTTT | CASSEFRVGTEAFF
NA | TRBJ1-3 | TRBV15 | NA | TGTGCCACCAGCAGGGACGGTGGTTCTGGAAACACCATATATTTT | CATSRDGGSGNTIYF
once | TRBJ1-5 | TRBV27 | NA | TGTGCCAGCAGCCTCTTTGGCGGAGGCAATCAGCCCCAGCATTTT | CASSLFGGGNQPQHF
NA | TRBJ1-1 | TRBV5-1 | NA | TGCGCCAGCAGCTTGGAAACGGCGGTGAACACTGAAGCTTTCTTT | CASSLETAVNTEAFF
NA | TRBJ2-3 | TRBV19 | TRBD2 | TGTGCCAGTAGTGTCCTAGCGGGGGGGGTAGGAGATACGCAGTATTTT | CASSVLAGGVGDTQYF
NA | TRBJ1-5 | TRBV3-1/TRBV3-2 | NA | TGTGCCAGCAGCCAAGACAGTGGAAGGCCCCAGCATTTT | CASSQDSGRPQHF
NA | TRBJ2-7 | TRBV5-1 | NA | TGCGCCAGCAGCTTGGACGGAGACTACGAGCAGTACTTC | CASSLDGDYEQYF
NA | TRBJ2-1 | TRBV7-9 | NA | TGTGCCAGCAGCTTTATCCCGAGCTCCTACAATGAGCAGTTCTTC | CASSFIPSSYNEQFF
NA | TRBJ2-7 | TRBV12-3/TRBV12-4 | NA | TGTGCCAGCACCAAGGAGGGGCGCGAGCAGTACTTC | CASTKEGREQYF
NA | TRBJ2-5 | TRBV5-1 | NA | TGCGCCAGCAGCTTGGCCCGCTCCAGCGCCTCCCAACAAGAGACCCAGTACTTC | CASSLARSSASQQETQYF
few | TRBJ1-5 | TRBV7-9 | NA | TGTGCCAGCAGCTTAAGTCACAGCAATCAGCCCCAGCATTTT | CASSLSHSNQPQHF
NA | TRBJ2-7 | TRBV7-6 | NA | TGTGCCAGCACCAATACGGGGGGCTCCCTGGGGGAGCAGTACTTC | CASTNTGGSLGEQYF
few | TRBJ1-1 | TRBV14 | NA | TGTGCCAGCAGCCTACAGCTGAACACTGAAGCTTTCTTT | CASSLQLNTEAFF
NA | TRBJ1-4 | TRBV9 | NA | TGTGCCAGCAGCGTCTCCCTTGCAACTAATGAAAAACTGTTTTTT | CASSVSLATNEKLFF
NA | TRBJ2-6 | TRBV18 | NA | TGTGCCAGCTCACCAAGAACAGGGAGTGCTGGGGCCAACGTCCTGACTTTC | CASSPRTGSAGANVLTF
NA | TRBJ2-3 | TRBV29-1 | TRBD2 | TGCAGCGGGAGGGTAGCGGGGGCCCTTTTGAAGGCAGATACGCAGTATTTT | CSGRVAGALLKADTQYF
NA | TRBJ2-3 | TRBV7-2 | TRBD2 | TGTGCCAGCAGCTTCCGACTAGCGGGGGGGGGCACAGATACGCAGTATTTT | CASSFRLAGGGTDTQYF
NA | TRBJ2-6 | TRBV5-1 | TRBD1 | TGCGCCAGCAGCTTGCGTATCCAACAGGGGGCGCCCGGGGCCAACGTCCTGACTTTC | CASSLRIQQGAPGANVLTF
once | TRBJ2-3 | TRBV10-2 | TRBD2 | TGCGCCAGCAGTGAATTCGGAGCGGGGGTTGCAGATACGCAGTATTTT | CASSEFGAGVADTQYF
few | TRBJ2-3 | TRBV18 | NA | TGTGCCAGCTCGCGAGGGACGGGAAGCACAGATACGCAGTATTTT | CASSRGTGSTDTQYF
NA | TRBJ2-5 | TRBV4-1 | NA | TGCGCCAGCAGCCCCGAGGGGGAGACCCAGTACTTC | CASSPEGETQYF
NA | TRBJ1-2 | TRBV5-6 | NA | TGTGCCAGCAGCTTGAACGGTAGGAACTATGGCTACACCTTC | CASSLNGRNYGYTF
NA | TRBJ2-5 | TRBV6-6 | NA | TGTGCCAGCAGCCCCGGCAGGGACCAGTACTTC | CASSPGRDQYF
NA | TRBJ1-1 | TRBV9 | NA | TGTGCCAGCAGCGTAGAATTGGAGAACACTGAAGCTTTCTTT | CASSVELENTEAFF
NA | TRBJ1-4 | TRBV27 | NA | TGTGCCAGCATGGTAGGGCCCGCAGCTAATGAAAAACTGTTTTTT | CASMVGPAANEKLFF
NA | TRBJ2-7 | TRBV5-1 | TRBD1 | TGCGCCAGCAGCTTACTGGGGACAGGGATGCTTGCCGAGCAGTACTTC | CASSLLGTGMLAEQYF
NA | TRBJ1-2 | TRBV7-8 | NA | TGTGCCAGCAGCTTTGGACGGAACTATGGCTACACCTTC | CASSFGRNYGYTF